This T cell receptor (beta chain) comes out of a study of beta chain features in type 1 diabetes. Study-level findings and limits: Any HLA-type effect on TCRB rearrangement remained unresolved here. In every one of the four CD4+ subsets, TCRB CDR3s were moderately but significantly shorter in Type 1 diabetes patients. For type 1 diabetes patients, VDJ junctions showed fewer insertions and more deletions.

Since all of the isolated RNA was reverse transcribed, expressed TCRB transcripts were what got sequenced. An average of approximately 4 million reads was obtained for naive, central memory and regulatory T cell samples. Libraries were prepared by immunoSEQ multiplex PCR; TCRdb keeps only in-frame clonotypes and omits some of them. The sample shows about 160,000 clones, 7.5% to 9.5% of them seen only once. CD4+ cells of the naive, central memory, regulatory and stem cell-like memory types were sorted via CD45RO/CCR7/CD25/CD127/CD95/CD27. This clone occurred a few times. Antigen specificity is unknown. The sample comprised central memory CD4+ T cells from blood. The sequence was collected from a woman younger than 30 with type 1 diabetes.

CDR3 region: CASSSQAQQPQHF. In DNA, the CDR3 is TGTGCCAGTAGTTCACAGGCCCAACAGCCCCAGCATTTT. The V gene is TRBV19, the J gene TRBJ1-5, with D tentatively TRBD1 (5 bases). Germline assignment: CDR1 LNHDA and CDR2 SQIVND (reference sequence). The CDR3 consists of 13 residues. V was pared by 5 bases and J by 7 bases, with 12 bases between.